Below, one TCR beta chain is given with its context. Sequencing was performed with immunoSEQ multiplex PCR; in TCRdb, only in-frame clones are kept and a portion is missing. In the table there are some 300,000 clones, approximately 89% of which are singletons. This sample is drawn from a study of blood T cell repertoires in COVID-19. Whole-study context: Acute-phase and convalescent COVID-19 samples originated in the United States, Italy and Spain. PBMCs, B-cell-depleted T cells, or T cells provided the cDNA or gDNA that made up the material.

Source material: peripheral blood. The receptor was isolated from a woman younger than 45 who had recovered from COVID-19.

CDR3 amino acids: CASSLAGGLAGELFF. The CDR3 DNA reads as TGTGCCAGCAGCCTCGCGGGGGGGCTGGCCGGGGAGCTGTTTTTT. This chain connects TRBV11-3 to TRBJ2-2, with 9 nucleotides matching TRBD2. CDR1 SGHNT and CDR2 YENEEA come from the germline V gene. There are 15 residues in the CDR3. The V and J ends lost 5 bases and 6 bases, in that order; junction bases with no gene match: 7.